This is a list of T cell receptor beta chains from one sample in a study of Ad26.COV2.S vaccination and SARS-CoV-2 variants. The method was immunoSEQ multiplex PCR; TCRdb's version includes in-frame clones alone and lacks a portion of them. The sample has roughly 500,000 clones; roughly nine tenths are singletons. The sequenced sample was peripheral blood, obtained in a trial of Ad26.COV2.S vaccine versus placebo. These receptors all come from a person between 18 and 65 years old who received the Ad26.COV2.S COVID-19 vaccine or a placebo. The CDR3 runs from the conserved cysteine through the conserved F or W. Fields, in order: clone size, D gene, J gene, V gene, CDR3 DNA, CDR3 protein. The D gene is left open where the match is weak. Clone size is not always given. Where it is, it says once, few, many or a class for expanded clones.

NA,NA,TRBJ1-2,TRBV30,TGTGCCTGGAGTTCAGAGGGGACTGAGGGCTACACCTTC,CAWSSEGTEGYTF
NA,TRBD1,TRBJ1-1,TRBV5-1,TGCGCCAGCACCGCCCGGACAGGGGGCGGGGGGACTGAAGCTTTCTTT,CASTARTGGGGTEAFF
NA,NA,TRBJ1-5,TRBV12-3/TRBV12-4,TGTGCCAGCAGTTTAGGCAATCAGCCCCAGCATTTT,CASSLGNQPQHF
NA,NA,TRBJ1-2,TRBV27,TGTGCCAGCAGTTTAAACGGGGGCAACTATGGCTACACCTTC,CASSLNGGNYGYTF
NA,NA,TRBJ1-1,TRBV10-3,TGTGCCATCAGACGGACACTCCTTTCGAGGTCGTCTGAAGCTTTCTTT,CAIRRTLLSRSSEAFF
NA,NA,TRBJ1-5,TRBV27,TGTGCCAGCAGTTTCGGTGAGAAGAGCAATCAGCCCCAGCATTTT,CASSFGEKSNQPQHF
few,NA,TRBJ1-2,TRBV11-2,TGTGCCAGCAGCTTATCAGGCGTCGCATACTATGGCTACACCTTC,CASSLSGVAYYGYTF
NA,NA,TRBJ2-4,TRBV24-1,TGTGCCACCAGTGATTTCCGAACGGGGAACATTCAGTACTTC,CATSDFRTGNIQYF
NA,NA,TRBJ1-5,TRBV7-2,TGTGCCAGCAGCCTGGGACGGCTCCTCAATCAGCCCCAGCATTTT,CASSLGRLLNQPQHF
NA,NA,TRBJ1-5,TRBV6-5,TGTGCCAGCAGTTACTCGATAATTGCTCAGCCCCAGCATTTT,CASSYSIIAQPQHF
NA,NA,TRBJ1-2,TRBV28,TGTGCCAGCGACCCCGGAGGGCAGCACTATGGCTACACCTTC,CASDPGGQHYGYTF
NA,NA,TRBJ2-1,TRBV18,TGTGCCAGCTCACCTTCGCCCTACAATGAGCAGTTCTTC,CASSPSPYNEQFF